Listed below are T cell receptor beta chains from one sample, sequenced in a study of CD8 T cells in ankylosing spondylitis. TCRdb fed the 5' RACE reads into MiXCR, producing one record per CDR3 protein. The table shows roughly 180,000 distinct CDR3 sequences, with 10% to 15% occurring only once. Input material: blood, either unsorted or a sorted T cell fraction (not recorded which). All receptors come from a female donor with ankylosing spondylitis or in good health (not recorded which). The CDR3 runs from the conserved cysteine through the conserved F or W. The D gene is left open where the match is weak. Clone sizes are given selectively: once, few, many, or a class where the clone is expanded.

size: -
V: TRBV7-2
D: -
J: TRBJ2-7
DNA: TGTGCCAGCAGCTCCCCGAACTCCTACGAGCAGTACTTC
CDR3: CASSSPNSYEQYF

size: many
V: TRBV10-3
D: -
J: TRBJ1-5
DNA: TGTGCCATCAGTGAGTCAGCGGGGGGCGGTAATCAGCCCCAGCATTTT
CDR3: CAISESAGGGNQPQHF

size: many
V: TRBV2
D: -
J: TRBJ2-3
DNA: TGTGCCAGCAGGACCGACGAGGTGGATACGCAGTATTTT
CDR3: CASRTDEVDTQYF

size: few
V: TRBV18
D: TRBD1
J: TRBJ2-7
DNA: TGTGCCAGCTCACCACTACGGGACAGGGTCGTCTACGAGCAGTACTTC
CDR3: CASSPLRDRVVYEQYF

size: -
V: TRBV19
D: -
J: TRBJ1-2
DNA: TGTGCCAGTAGTATAGCGGCAGCTAACTATGGCTACACCTTC
CDR3: CASSIAAANYGYTF

size: many
V: TRBV12-3/TRBV12-4
D: TRBD1
J: TRBJ1-5
DNA: TGTGCCAGCAGCCGACAGGGTTCCTCGAATCAGCCCCAGCATTTT
CDR3: CASSRQGSSNQPQHF

size: few
V: TRBV7-2
D: TRBD1
J: TRBJ2-7
DNA: TGTGCCAGCAACAGACAGGGAGAGACATACGAGCAGTACTTC
CDR3: CASNRQGETYEQYF

size: many
V: TRBV5-1
D: TRBD1
J: TRBJ2-1
DNA: TGCGCCAGCAACATGGGTCAGGGGGCGAGCAATGAGCAGTTCTTC
CDR3: CASNMGQGASNEQFF

size: -
V: TRBV5-5
D: TRBD1
J: TRBJ2-3
DNA: TGTGCCAGCAGCCAAGGGACAGGGACAGATACGCAGTATTTT
CDR3: CASSQGTGTDTQYF

size: -
V: TRBV27
D: -
J: TRBJ2-3
DNA: TGTGCCAGCAGTCTACTAGATTACACAGATACGCAGTATTTT
CDR3: CASSLLDYTDTQYF

size: -
V: TRBV6-2/TRBV6-3
D: TRBD1
J: TRBJ2-7
DNA: TGTGCCAGCAAGGGGACAGTATCCTACGAGCAGTACTTC
CDR3: CASKGTVSYEQYF

size: many
V: TRBV29-1
D: -
J: TRBJ2-7
DNA: TGCAGCGTTGAAGAAACCAGGAAGACCTACGAGCAGTACTTC
CDR3: CSVEETRKTYEQYF

size: many
V: TRBV30
D: TRBD2
J: TRBJ2-3
DNA: TGTGCCGCCCGCAGCGGGAGGAGGAGCACAGATACGCAGTATTTT
CDR3: CAARSGRRSTDTQYF

size: many
V: TRBV20-1
D: -
J: TRBJ1-5
DNA: TGCAGTGCTAGAGATGTAAAAGGGCTCTCCAATCAGCCCCAGCATTTT
CDR3: CSARDVKGLSNQPQHF

size: many
V: TRBV18
D: -
J: TRBJ2-7
DNA: TGTGCCAGCTCACCCCCCGGGGTAAACTACGAGCAGTACTTC
CDR3: CASSPPGVNYEQYF

size: -
V: TRBV20-1
D: -
J: TRBJ1-1
DNA: TGCAGTGCGGGAGGGGGTACCACTGAAGCTTTCTTT
CDR3: CSAGGGTTEAFF

size: many
V: TRBV6-5
D: TRBD1
J: TRBJ2-3
DNA: TGTGCCAGCAGTTACACGGACAGGGGGTGGGTAGATACGCAGTATTTT
CDR3: CASSYTDRGWVDTQYF

size: many
V: TRBV9
D: TRBD2
J: TRBJ2-3
DNA: TGTGCCAGCAGCGCGGCGGGAGAGGTAGATACGCAGTATTTT
CDR3: CASSAAGEVDTQYF

size: -
V: TRBV6-2/TRBV6-3
D: -
J: TRBJ2-7
DNA: TGTGCCAGCAGCAGCATAGGGGGACATTACGAGCAGTACTTC
CDR3: CASSSIGGHYEQYF

size: many
V: TRBV7-6
D: -
J: TRBJ1-3
DNA: TGTGCCAGCAGCTTCGGGGGGCTGTCTGGAAACACCATATATTTT
CDR3: CASSFGGLSGNTIYF

size: -
V: TRBV4-2
D: TRBD1
J: TRBJ1-1
DNA: TGTGCCAGCAGTCTGGACAGGGGCGATGAAGCTTTCTTT
CDR3: CASSLDRGDEAFF

size: many
V: TRBV2
D: -
J: TRBJ2-5
DNA: TGTGCCAGCAGTGAAATGGGACTGCAGTACCAAGAGACCCAGTACTTC
CDR3: CASSEMGLQYQETQYF

size: -
V: TRBV18
D: TRBD1
J: TRBJ2-2
DNA: TGTGCCAGCTCATTACAGGGGGCAGTCACCGGGGAGCTGTTTTTT
CDR3: CASSLQGAVTGELFF

size: -
V: TRBV30
D: -
J: TRBJ2-1
DNA: TGTGCCTGGAGTGGGATAAAGCGGTTTTCTGAGCAGTTCTTC
CDR3: CAWSGIKRFSEQFF

size: many
V: TRBV11-2
D: -
J: TRBJ2-7
DNA: TGTGCCACCGGGGGCGGTCAGGGACTTCAAATATCCTACGAGCAGTACTTC
CDR3: CATGGGQGLQISYEQYF

size: -
V: TRBV5-1
D: -
J: TRBJ2-1
DNA: TGCGCCAGCAGCTTGGGTGGGCTCCTTAACTCCTACAATGAGCAGTTCTTC
CDR3: CASSLGGLLNSYNEQFF

size: few
V: TRBV6-5
D: -
J: TRBJ2-3
DNA: TGTGCCAGCAGATTCTCTAGCGTTAGCACAGATACGCAGTATTTT
CDR3: CASRFSSVSTDTQYF

size: -
V: TRBV11-2
D: -
J: TRBJ1-4
DNA: TGTGCCAGCAGCTTAGGGCAGGGCAAGAGAAAACTGTTTTTT
CDR3: CASSLGQGKRKLFF

size: -
V: TRBV5-1
D: TRBD2
J: TRBJ2-3
DNA: TGCGCCAGCAGCCCACTAACGGGAGGGAGCACAGATACGCAGTATTTT
CDR3: CASSPLTGGSTDTQYF

size: few
V: TRBV18
D: -
J: TRBJ2-7
DNA: TGTGCCAGCTCACCTAACAGGGCTGACTACGAGCAGTACTTC
CDR3: CASSPNRADYEQYF

size: many
V: TRBV13
D: -
J: TRBJ2-3
DNA: TGTGCCAGCAGCTTAGGGAACGGGGCAAACACAGATACGCAGTATTTT
CDR3: CASSLGNGANTDTQYF

size: many
V: TRBV5-1
D: -
J: TRBJ1-6
DNA: TGCGCCAGCAGCCTGGGGCGCCAGGATTCACCCCTCCACTTT
CDR3: CASSLGRQDSPLHF

size: many
V: TRBV3-1
D: -
J: TRBJ2-7
DNA: TGTGCCAGCAGCCAAGAGCTGCAGGGGTACTCCTACGAGCAGTACTTC
CDR3: CASSQELQGYSYEQYF

size: many
V: TRBV27
D: -
J: TRBJ2-5
DNA: TGTGCCAGCAGTTTATCGTGGGGGGCAGGCGAGACCCAGTACTTC
CDR3: CASSLSWGAGETQYF

size: many
V: TRBV12-3/TRBV12-4
D: TRBD1
J: TRBJ1-2
DNA: TGCGCCAGCAGCGCAGGGGGCTATGGCTACACCTTC
CDR3: CASSAGGYGYTF

size: few
V: TRBV7-2
D: -
J: TRBJ2-2
DNA: TGTGCCAGCAGCGCTCTTCTACGGGGCACCGGGGAGCTGTTTTTT
CDR3: CASSALLRGTGELFF

size: few
V: TRBV12-3/TRBV12-4
D: TRBD1
J: TRBJ2-1
DNA: TGTGCCAGCACCCTCGGACAGGGGATAGACAATGAGCAGTTCTTC
CDR3: CASTLGQGIDNEQFF

size: many
V: TRBV5-1
D: -
J: TRBJ2-7
DNA: TGCGCCAGCAGCTTCACGACAGGTGCCTACGAGCAGTACTTC
CDR3: CASSFTTGAYEQYF

size: few
V: TRBV29-1
D: TRBD2
J: TRBJ2-6
DNA: TGCAGCGTTCTCATTTGGCGGGAGGACTCTGGGGCCAACGTCCTGACTTTC
CDR3: CSVLIWREDSGANVLTF

size: many
V: TRBV4-1
D: -
J: TRBJ1-5
DNA: TGCGCCAGCAGCCAAGATCCAGGTTCCGAGCCCCAGCATTTT
CDR3: CASSQDPGSEPQHF

size: many
V: TRBV6-2/TRBV6-3
D: -
J: TRBJ1-5
DNA: TGTGCCAGCAGTTACCCCGGACGGACTTATAGCAATCAGCCCCAGCATTTT
CDR3: CASSYPGRTYSNQPQHF

size: -
V: TRBV24-1
D: -
J: TRBJ1-1
DNA: TGTGCCACCCAGGAGGAGGGGGGCACTGAAGCTTTCTTT
CDR3: CATQEEGGTEAFF

size: few
V: TRBV20-1
D: TRBD2
J: TRBJ2-1
DNA: TGCAGTGCTAGACCCCTTAGCGGGAGGGCCGAGAATGAGCAGTTCTTC
CDR3: CSARPLSGRAENEQFF

size: many
V: TRBV28
D: -
J: TRBJ1-1
DNA: TGTGCCAGCAGTTTATGGGGAGGGAACACTGAAGCTTTCTTT
CDR3: CASSLWGGNTEAFF

size: few
V: TRBV11-1
D: TRBD1
J: TRBJ1-3
DNA: TGTGCCAGCAGCTCCGCGAGGGACAGGGATCTCTCTGGAAACACCATATATTTT
CDR3: CASSSARDRDLSGNTIYF

size: few
V: TRBV27
D: TRBD2
J: TRBJ2-3
DNA: TGTGCCAGCAGTCTGGTAGCGGGAGGCCCCCTGGGCACAGATACGCAGTATTTT
CDR3: CASSLVAGGPLGTDTQYF

size: few
V: TRBV15
D: -
J: TRBJ1-5
DNA: TGTGCCACCAGCAGGGTCAATCAGCCCCAGCATTTT
CDR3: CATSRVNQPQHF

size: many
V: TRBV7-9
D: TRBD1
J: TRBJ1-3
DNA: TGTGCCAGCAGCTACGGACAGGCTGGAAACACCATATATTTT
CDR3: CASSYGQAGNTIYF